A selection of T cell receptor beta chains follows, all from one sample in a study of cytomegalovirus exposure and HLA in healthy donors. Repertoires were generated with immunoSEQ multiplex PCR, while TCRdb's copy carries only in-frame clones and drops some. The sample shows about 150,000 clones, around 75% of them seen only once. The source material was PBMCs. The receptors were gathered from a man younger than 35 in good health and CMV-seronegative. The CDR3 runs from the conserved cysteine through the conserved F or W. The order of the fields is D gene, clone size, J gene, V gene, CDR3 protein, CDR3 DNA. D genes are given only for firm matches. Clone size appears in some rows only: once, few, many, or a class for an expanded clone.

d_gene: -; abundance: -; j_gene: TRBJ1-2; v_gene: TRBV14; CDR3aa: CASSQTHLNYGYTF; CDR3nt: TGTGCCAGCAGCCAAACACATCTTAACTATGGCTACACCTTC
d_gene: TRBD1; abundance: -; j_gene: TRBJ1-1; v_gene: TRBV6-5; CDR3aa: CASSLTGAGTEAFF; CDR3nt: TGTGCCAGCAGCCTGACAGGGGCGGGCACTGAAGCTTTCTTT
d_gene: -; abundance: -; j_gene: TRBJ1-2; v_gene: TRBV20-1; CDR3aa: CSARAGGYTF; CDR3nt: TGCAGTGCTAGGGCAGGGGGCTACACCTTC
d_gene: -; abundance: -; j_gene: TRBJ2-2; v_gene: TRBV5-1; CDR3aa: CASSLDQGELFF; CDR3nt: TGCGCCAGCAGCTTGGATCAGGGGGAGCTGTTTTTT
d_gene: -; abundance: few; j_gene: TRBJ2-1; v_gene: TRBV7-2; CDR3aa: CASSLDLRNEQFF; CDR3nt: TGTGCCAGCAGCTTAGACCTCAGAAATGAGCAGTTCTTC
d_gene: -; abundance: many; j_gene: TRBJ1-5; v_gene: TRBV9; CDR3aa: CASSATVGGNQPQHF; CDR3nt: TGTGCCAGCAGTGCAACAGTTGGGGGGAATCAGCCCCAGCATTTT
d_gene: -; abundance: -; j_gene: TRBJ2-5; v_gene: TRBV4-3; CDR3aa: CASSFSTGRETQYF; CDR3nt: TGCGCCAGCAGCTTCTCAACAGGGCGGGAGACCCAGTACTTC
d_gene: -; abundance: -; j_gene: TRBJ2-2; v_gene: TRBV19; CDR3aa: CASSIFGTAGELFF; CDR3nt: TGTGCCAGTAGTATCTTTGGGACTGCCGGGGAGCTGTTTTTT
d_gene: -; abundance: few; j_gene: TRBJ1-2; v_gene: TRBV7-9; CDR3aa: CSSSGLNYGYTF; CDR3nt: TGTTCCAGCAGCGGACTAAACTATGGCTACACCTTC
d_gene: TRBD2; abundance: -; j_gene: TRBJ2-1; v_gene: TRBV7-2; CDR3aa: CASSFRLAGDNEQFF; CDR3nt: TGTGCCAGCAGCTTCCGACTAGCGGGGGACAATGAGCAGTTCTTC
d_gene: TRBD1; abundance: -; j_gene: TRBJ2-1; v_gene: TRBV11-2; CDR3aa: CASRPSGTGDEQFF; CDR3nt: TGTGCCAGCAGACCCTCCGGGACAGGGGACGAGCAGTTCTTC
d_gene: -; abundance: few; j_gene: TRBJ1-1; v_gene: TRBV6-1; CDR3aa: CASSEALRQTEAFF; CDR3nt: TGTGCCAGCAGTGAAGCGCTTCGACAGACCGAAGCTTTCTTT
d_gene: TRBD1; abundance: few; j_gene: TRBJ1-2; v_gene: TRBV7-8; CDR3aa: CASSLGGQGSANYGYTF; CDR3nt: TGTGCCAGCAGCTTGGGGGGACAGGGTTCAGCTAACTATGGCTACACCTTC
d_gene: TRBD1; abundance: -; j_gene: TRBJ1-5; v_gene: TRBV30; CDR3aa: CAWSGGQNSNQPQHF; CDR3nt: TGTGCCTGGAGTGGGGGACAGAATAGCAATCAGCCCCAGCATTTT
d_gene: TRBD1; abundance: -; j_gene: TRBJ2-7; v_gene: TRBV7-9; CDR3aa: CASSATGQRLSYEQYF; CDR3nt: TGTGCCAGCAGCGCAACGGGACAGAGACTCTCCTACGAGCAGTACTTC
d_gene: TRBD2; abundance: -; j_gene: TRBJ2-7; v_gene: TRBV7-2; CDR3aa: CASSRRTSGIYEQYF; CDR3nt: TGTGCCAGCAGCCGCCGGACTAGCGGGATCTACGAGCAGTACTTC
d_gene: TRBD2; abundance: -; j_gene: TRBJ2-2; v_gene: TRBV5-6; CDR3aa: CASSPGTSGTGELFF; CDR3nt: TGTGCCAGCAGCCCAGGGACTAGCGGGACCGGGGAGCTGTTTTTT